These 20 T cell receptor beta chains came from one sample sequenced in a study of blood T cell repertoires in COVID-19. Libraries were prepared by immunoSEQ multiplex PCR; TCRdb keeps only in-frame clonotypes and omits some of them. The sample gives roughly 200,000 clones, 86% of which show up once; around 4% is in the top ten. Sequencing input: PBMCs or T cells enriched from blood (not recorded which). These receptors all stem from a young woman who had been exposed to COVID-19.

The chain is built from TRBV5-1 and TRBJ2-2, with a tentative D call TRBD1 (8 bases). CDR3 length: 16 residues. The V end lost 2 bases, the J end lost 3 bases, and 14 bases lay between the germline ends. Germline V gene data show CDR1 as SGHRS and CDR2 as YFSETQ. The CDR3 protein is CASSFRTGRDTGELFF. CDR3 DNA sequence: TGCGCCAGCAGCTTCAGGACAGGGAGGGACACCGGGGAGCTGTTTTTT. The variable domain in full, completed from reference TRBV5-1 and TRBJ2-2, reads KAGVTQTPRYLIKTRGQQVTLSCSPISGHRSVSWYQQTPGQGLQFLFEYFSETQRNKGNFPGRFSGRQFSNSRSEMNVSTLELGDSALYLCASSFRTGRDTGELFFGEGSRLTVL.

The chain uses TRBV27 and TRBJ2-7, with TRBD1 as a possible D gene (5 bases). This CDR3 contains 13 residues. Trimming left V 1 base short and J 3 bases short, with 7 bases between. Germline V gene data show CDR1 as MNHEY and CDR2 as SMNVEV (reference sequence). CDR3 nucleotide sequence: TGTGCCAGCAGTTTATTCCAGGGCTACGAGCAGTACTTC. Its translation is CASSLFQGYEQYF.

The chain employs TRBV2 and TRBJ1-1; tentative D call: TRBD1 (6 bases). V gave up 4 bases and J gave up 2 bases, with 14 bases separating them. This CDR3 comprises 15 residues. Germline V gene lookup returns CDR1 SNHLY and CDR2 FYNNEI. CDR3 residues: CASSVTGTPNTEAFF. CDR3 DNA: TGTGCCAGCAGTGTTACCGGGACACCCAACACTGAAGCTTTCTTT.

The V gene is TRBV6-6, the J gene TRBJ1-6; D is unclear. This CDR3 region has 15 residues. Germline loops: CDR1 MNHNY, CDR2 SVGAGI (reference sequence). V was clipped by 7 bases and J by 7 bases, with 17 bases between them. CDR3 in amino acids: CASTDTGFGNSPLHF. The CDR3 DNA is TGTGCCAGCACCGACACGGGGTTTGGGAATTCACCCCTCCACTTT.

The chain is built from TRBV9 and TRBJ1-1; D is ambiguous. Germline CDR1 and CDR2: SGDLS and YYNGEE. There are 13 residues in the CDR3. The V end was cut by 2 bases, the J end by 5 bases, with 10 bases between. CDR3 in DNA: TGTGCCAGCAGCGTCCAAACCGGGACTGAAGCTTTCTTT. This translates into CASSVQTGTEAFF.

The chain links TRBV2 to TRBJ1-5, with 7 bases fitting TRBD1. Germline loops: CDR1 SNHLY, CDR2 FYNNEI. This CDR3 contains 13 residues. Losses at the gene ends were 8 bases for V and 4 bases for J; bases not matched to a gene: 5. The CDR3 here is CASAGGQNQPQHF. DNA of the CDR3: TGTGCCAGCGCAGGGGGGCAGAATCAGCCCCAGCATTTT.

This chain uses TRBV24-1 with TRBJ1-5, with D perhaps TRBD1 (5 bases). Germline V lookup: CDR1 KGHDR, CDR2 SFDVKD. Trimming took 2 bases from V and 2 from J, leaving 9 bases between them. This CDR3 spans 15 amino acids. For the CDR3, the DNA is TGTGCCACCAGTGATTCAGGGTTGGGCAATCAGCCCCAGCATTTT. The encoded protein is CATSDSGLGNQPQHF.

CDR3 sequence: CASSDPLAGNTGELFF. As DNA, the CDR3 is TGTGCCAGCAGTGACCCGCTAGCGGGGAACACCGGGGAGCTGTTTTTT. V usage is TRBV2 and J usage is TRBJ2-2, with TRBD2 matching 8 bases. Looked up from germline, CDR1 is SNHLY and CDR2 is FYNNEI. V lost 3 bases, J lost 1 base, and 4 bases stayed unmatched. The CDR3 runs to 16 residues.

The gene calls are TRBV14 and TRBJ2-2; D is perhaps TRBD1 (6 bases). This CDR3 region has 18 residues. Germline CDR1 is SGHDN and CDR2 is FVKESK. The V gene lost 3 bases and the J gene lost 2 bases, with 19 bases spanning the gap. The CDR3 DNA follows: TGTGCCAGCAGCCACCCCGGGACACCCAGACAAAACACCGGGGAGCTGTTTTTT. It codes for CASSHPGTPRQNTGELFF. Filled out from reference TRBV14 and TRBJ2-2, the complete variable domain reads EAGVTQFPSHSVIEKGQTVTLRCDPISGHDNLYWYRRVMGKEIKFLLHFVKESKQDESGMPNNRFLAERTGGTYSTLKVQPAELEDSGVYFCASSHPGTPRQNTGELFFGEGSRLTVL.

The genes are TRBV2 and TRBJ2-7, with 9 bases matching TRBD1. V dropped 4 bases and J dropped 5; count of bases not matched to a gene: 6. Germline CDR1 SNHLY, CDR2 FYNNEI. The CDR3 contains 14 residues. CDR3 nucleotides: TGTGCCAGCAGTGCCGGGACAGGGACCGACGAGCAGTACTTC. It codes for CASSAGTGTDEQYF.

The genes are TRBV3-1 (or the pseudogene TRBV3-2) and TRBJ2-5, with D possibly TRBD1 on 6 matching bases. The CDR3 extends over 15 amino acids. Germline loops: CDR1 LGHDT, CDR2 YNNKEL (reference sequence). Trimming shortened V by 8 bases and J by 5 bases, and 21 bases separated the two germline ends. The DNA of the CDR3 is TGTGCCAGCTCGCTGGGGGCCTTAGGAGCCGAGACCCAGTACTTC. It yields the protein CASSLGALGAETQYF.

This clone was seen just once. The chain employs TRBV6-1 and TRBJ2-1, with 15 bases lining up with TRBD2. V lost 1 base, J lost 8 bases, and 6 bases stayed unmatched. The germline V gene has CDR1 MNHNS and CDR2 SASEGT. The CDR3 spans 17 residues. CDR3 in DNA: TGTGCCAGCAGTGAAGTAAGGACTAGCGGGGGGGCAGATGAGCAGTTCTTC. Encoded protein: CASSEVRTSGGADEQFF.

The chain has TRBV6-5 and TRBJ2-2; D is undetermined. Germline loops: CDR1 MNHEY, CDR2 SVGAGI. This CDR3 region has 14 residues. Between the trimmed V and J ends, which lost 2 bases and 5 bases, there was a span of 9 bases. CDR3 sequence (DNA): TGTGCCAGCAGTTACCTCGGCGGAACCGGGGAGCTGTTTTTT. Its protein product is CASSYLGGTGELFF.

The sample holds a few counts of this clone. The chain carries TRBV1 and TRBJ1-5; the D call in the table, TRBD1, was not verified against the DNA. TRBV1 is listed as a pseudogene. The CDR3 is 18 residues long. This CDR3 reads CTSSQDLPLRVTNQPQHF. CDR3 nucleotide sequence: TGCACCAGCAGCCAAGATCTACCACTCAGGGTCACTAATCAGCCCCAGCATTTT.

The chain combines TRBV9 with TRBJ2-2; 8 bases fit TRBD1. The trim removed 1 base at V and 4 bases at J, leaving 3 bases unmatched. Germline CDR1 is SGDLS and CDR2 is YYNGEE. CDR3 length equals 15 residues. The CDR3 DNA sequence: TGTGCCAGCAGCGTACAGGGGGCGGGCACCGGGGAGCTGTTTTTT. Translation gives CASSVQGAGTGELFF.

The genes are TRBV12-3 or TRBV12-4 and TRBJ1-5, with D uncertain. There are 12 residues in the CDR3. V was clipped by 8 bases and J by 9 bases, with 14 bases between them. The CDR3 spells CASGTIELPQHF. The CDR3 coding sequence is TGTGCCAGCGGCACTATCGAACTGCCCCAGCATTTT.

The V and J genes are TRBV3-1 (or the pseudogene TRBV3-2) and TRBJ2-2; TRBD2 matches at 7 bases. The CDR3 consists of 16 residues. V gave up 2 bases and J gave up 8 bases; unmatched junction bases: 11. Germline V gives CDR1 LGHDT, CDR2 YNNKEL (reference sequence). CDR3 residues: CASSQISGAPRGELFF. Written as DNA, the CDR3 is TGTGCCAGCAGCCAAATCAGCGGGGCCCCCAGGGGGGAGCTGTTTTTT.

The V gene is TRBV5-1, the J gene TRBJ1-5; TRBD1 agrees at 8 bases. The length of the CDR3 is 14 residues. Germline V gene sequence: CDR1 SGHRS, CDR2 YFSETQ. V dropped 1 base and J dropped 5; count of bases not matched to a gene: 2. The CDR3 nucleotides are TGCGCCAGCAGCTTGACAGGGGGGGATCAGCCCCAGCATTTT. It is translated as CASSLTGGDQPQHF.

V gene TRBV7-3 combines with J gene TRBJ2-3, with TRBD2 matching over 11 bases. The germline gives CDR1 SGHTA, CDR2 FQGTGA. The junction had 11 bases not matched to a gene; V was cut back by 5 bases and J by 10 bases. The CDR3 extends over 15 amino acids. CDR3 loop: CASSPSGGTSSAQYF. DNA for the CDR3: TGTGCCAGCAGCCCTAGCGGGGGGACCAGTTCCGCGCAGTATTTT.

This chain uses TRBV11-2 with TRBJ1-4; D gene unclear. The CDR3 covers 16 residues. V was cut by 1 base and J by 4 bases, with 13 bases left in between. CDR1 and CDR2 from the germline V gene are SGHAT and FQNNGV. The chain's CDR3 is CASSLVAQALNEKLFF. In nucleotides, the CDR3 is TGTGCCAGCAGCTTAGTGGCTCAGGCCCTTAATGAAAAACTGTTTTTT.